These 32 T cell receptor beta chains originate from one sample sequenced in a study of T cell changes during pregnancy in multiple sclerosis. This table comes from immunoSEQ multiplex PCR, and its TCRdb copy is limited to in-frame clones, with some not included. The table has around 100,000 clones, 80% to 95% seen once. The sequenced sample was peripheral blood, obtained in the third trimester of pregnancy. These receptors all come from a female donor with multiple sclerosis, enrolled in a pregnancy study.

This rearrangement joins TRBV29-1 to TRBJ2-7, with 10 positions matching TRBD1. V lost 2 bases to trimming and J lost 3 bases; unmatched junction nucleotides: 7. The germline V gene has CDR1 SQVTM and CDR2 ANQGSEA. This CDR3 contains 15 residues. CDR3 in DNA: TGCAGCGTTGAATGGAGGGACAGGGGAAGCTACGAGCAGTACTTC. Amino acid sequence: CSVEWRDRGSYEQYF.

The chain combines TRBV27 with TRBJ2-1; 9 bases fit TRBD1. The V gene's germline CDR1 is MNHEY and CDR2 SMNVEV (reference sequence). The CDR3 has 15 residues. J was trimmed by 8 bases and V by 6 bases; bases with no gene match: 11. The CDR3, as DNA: TGTGCCAGCAGCACAGGGGGACAGGGATGGGATGAGCAGTTCTTC. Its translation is CASSTGGQGWDEQFF.

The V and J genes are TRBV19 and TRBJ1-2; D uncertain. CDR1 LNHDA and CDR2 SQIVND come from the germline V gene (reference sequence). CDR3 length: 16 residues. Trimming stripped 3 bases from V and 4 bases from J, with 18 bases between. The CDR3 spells CASSISSAARGYGYTF. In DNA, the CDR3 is TGTGCCAGTAGTATTTCTTCGGCAGCTCGGGGCTATGGCTACACCTTC.

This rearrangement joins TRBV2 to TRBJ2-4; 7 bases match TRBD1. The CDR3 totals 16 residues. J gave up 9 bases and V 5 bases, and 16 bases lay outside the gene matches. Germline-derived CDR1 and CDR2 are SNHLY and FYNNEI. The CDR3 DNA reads TGTGCCAGCAGTTTAGCCCGACAGGGCGGGCTCGGCATTCAGTACTTC. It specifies CASSLARQGGLGIQYF.

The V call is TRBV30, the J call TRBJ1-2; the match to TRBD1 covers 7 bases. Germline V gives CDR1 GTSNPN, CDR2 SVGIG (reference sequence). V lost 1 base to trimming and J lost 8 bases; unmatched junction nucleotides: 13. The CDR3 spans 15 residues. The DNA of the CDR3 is TGTGCCTGGAGTGGAGGAACAGGGGTCTATGGAGGCTACACCTTC. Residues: CAWSGGTGVYGGYTF.

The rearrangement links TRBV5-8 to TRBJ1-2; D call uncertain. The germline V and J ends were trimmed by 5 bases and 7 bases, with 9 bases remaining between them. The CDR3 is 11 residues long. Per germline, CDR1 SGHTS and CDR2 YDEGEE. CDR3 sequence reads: CASSLSGGYTF. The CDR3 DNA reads TGTGCCAGCAGTTTAAGCGGTGGCTACACCTTC. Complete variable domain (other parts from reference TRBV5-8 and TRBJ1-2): EAGVTQSPTHLIKTRGQQATLRCSPISGHTSVYWYQQALGLGLQFLLWYDEGEERNRGNFPPRFSGRQFPNYSSELNVNALELEDSALYLCASSLSGGYTFGSGTRLTVV.

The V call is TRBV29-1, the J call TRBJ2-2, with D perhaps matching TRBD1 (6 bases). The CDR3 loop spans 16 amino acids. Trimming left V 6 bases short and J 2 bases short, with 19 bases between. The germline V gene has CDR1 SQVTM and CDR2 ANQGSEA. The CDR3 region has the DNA TGCAGCGTCCTATTACTGACAGGCCCTAACACCGGGGAGCTGTTTTTT. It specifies CSVLLLTGPNTGELFF.

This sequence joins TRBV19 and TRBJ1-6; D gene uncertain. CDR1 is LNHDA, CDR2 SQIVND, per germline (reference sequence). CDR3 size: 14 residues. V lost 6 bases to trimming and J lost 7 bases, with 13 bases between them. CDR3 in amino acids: CASSLRGGNSPLHF. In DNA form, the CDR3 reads TGTGCCAGTAGCCTTCGGGGTGGGAATTCACCCCTCCACTTT.

The CDR3 here is CASSTQGARETQYF. The CDR3 nucleotides read TGTGCCAGCAGCACGCAGGGGGCCCGAGAGACCCAGTACTTC. This chain connects TRBV14 to TRBJ2-5, with 8 bases fitting TRBD1. The CDR3 covers 14 residues. The J segment lost 4 bases and the V segment lost 5 bases, leaving 6 bases of the junction unmatched. CDR1 is SGHDN and CDR2 is FVKESK in the germline V gene.

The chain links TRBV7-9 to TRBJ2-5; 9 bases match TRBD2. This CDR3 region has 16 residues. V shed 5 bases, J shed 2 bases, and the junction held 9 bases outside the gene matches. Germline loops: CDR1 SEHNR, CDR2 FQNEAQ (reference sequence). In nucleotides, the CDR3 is TGTGCCAGCAGCCAGACCGGACTAGCGAATCAAGAGACCCAGTACTTC. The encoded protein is CASSQTGLANQETQYF.

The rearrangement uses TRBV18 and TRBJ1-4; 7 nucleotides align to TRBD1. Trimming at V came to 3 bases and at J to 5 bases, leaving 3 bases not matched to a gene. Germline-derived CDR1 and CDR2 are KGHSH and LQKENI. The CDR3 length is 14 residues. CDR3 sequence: CASSPPGQNEKLFF. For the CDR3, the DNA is TGTGCCAGCTCACCGCCGGGACAGAATGAAAAACTGTTTTTT.

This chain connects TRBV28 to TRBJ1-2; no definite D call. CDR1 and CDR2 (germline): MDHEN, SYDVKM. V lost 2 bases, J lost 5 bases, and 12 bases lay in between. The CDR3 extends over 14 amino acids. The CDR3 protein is CASSLGTPSYGYTF. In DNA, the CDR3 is TGTGCCAGCAGTTTAGGCACTCCTAGTTATGGCTACACCTTC.

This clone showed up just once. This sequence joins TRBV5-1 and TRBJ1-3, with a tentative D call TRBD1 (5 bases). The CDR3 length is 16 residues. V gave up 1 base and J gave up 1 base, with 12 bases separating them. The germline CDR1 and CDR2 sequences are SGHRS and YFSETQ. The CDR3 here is CASSLNSGGSGNTIYF. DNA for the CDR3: TGCGCCAGCAGCTTGAACAGCGGGGGGTCTGGAAACACCATATATTTT.

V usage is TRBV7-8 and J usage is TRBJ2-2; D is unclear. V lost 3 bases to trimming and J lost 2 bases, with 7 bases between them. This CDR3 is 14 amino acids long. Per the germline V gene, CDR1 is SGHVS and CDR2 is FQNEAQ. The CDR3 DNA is TGTGCCAGCAGCTTCGGAGTTAACACCGGGGAGCTGTTTTTT. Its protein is CASSFGVNTGELFF.

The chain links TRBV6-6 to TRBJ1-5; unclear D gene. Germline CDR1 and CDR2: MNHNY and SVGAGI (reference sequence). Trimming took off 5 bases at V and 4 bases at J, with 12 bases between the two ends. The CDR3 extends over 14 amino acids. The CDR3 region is CASSREFGNQPQHF. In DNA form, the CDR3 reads TGTGCCAGCAGTCGGGAATTTGGAAATCAGCCCCAGCATTTT.

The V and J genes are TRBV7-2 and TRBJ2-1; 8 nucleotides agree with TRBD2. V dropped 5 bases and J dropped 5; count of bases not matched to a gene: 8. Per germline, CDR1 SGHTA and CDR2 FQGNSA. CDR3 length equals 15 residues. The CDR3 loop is CASSTRLARHNEQFF. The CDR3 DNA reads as TGTGCCAGCAGCACGCGACTAGCGCGGCACAATGAGCAGTTCTTC.

CDR3 sequence (DNA): TGTGCCAGCAGTTACTCCCCTAGCAGGTCTAATCAGCCCCAGCATTTT. This encodes CASSYSPSRSNQPQHF. The chain employs TRBV6-6 and TRBJ1-5, with unresolved D. Germline V gene sequence: CDR1 MNHNY, CDR2 SVGAGI (reference sequence). V gave up 0 bases and J gave up 4 bases, with 13 bases separating them. The CDR3 runs 16 residues.

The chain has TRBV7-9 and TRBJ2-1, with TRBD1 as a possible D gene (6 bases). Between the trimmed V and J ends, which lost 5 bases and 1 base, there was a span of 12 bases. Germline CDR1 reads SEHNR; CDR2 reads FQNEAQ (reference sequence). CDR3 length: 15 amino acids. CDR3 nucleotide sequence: TGTGCCAGCAGCCAATTCAGGGGTTCCTACAATGAGCAGTTCTTC. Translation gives CASSQFRGSYNEQFF.

Here the CDR3 reads CASRQGGQGVQETQYF. The DNA of the CDR3 is TGTGCCAGCAGGCAAGGGGGACAGGGGGTACAAGAGACCCAGTACTTC. V gene TRBV7-2 combines with J gene TRBJ2-5, with 11 bases matching TRBD1. The germline V gene has CDR1 SGHTA and CDR2 FQGNSA. Germline trimming cut 6 bases from V and 2 bases from J; bases unmatched to any gene: 8. This CDR3 is built from 16 residues.

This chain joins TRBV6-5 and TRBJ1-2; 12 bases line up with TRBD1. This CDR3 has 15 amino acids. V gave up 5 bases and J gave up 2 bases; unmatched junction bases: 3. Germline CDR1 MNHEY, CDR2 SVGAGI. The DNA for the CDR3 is TGTGCCAGCAGTCGCGGGACAGGGGGCAACTATGGCTACACCTTC. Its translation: CASSRGTGGNYGYTF.

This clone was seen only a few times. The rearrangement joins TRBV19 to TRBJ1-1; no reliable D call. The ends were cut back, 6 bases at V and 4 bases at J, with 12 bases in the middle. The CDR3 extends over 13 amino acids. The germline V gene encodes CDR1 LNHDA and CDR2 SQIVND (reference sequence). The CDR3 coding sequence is TGTGCCAGTAGGCCGCTGGGCCTCACTGAAGCTTTCTTT. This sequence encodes CASRPLGLTEAFF.

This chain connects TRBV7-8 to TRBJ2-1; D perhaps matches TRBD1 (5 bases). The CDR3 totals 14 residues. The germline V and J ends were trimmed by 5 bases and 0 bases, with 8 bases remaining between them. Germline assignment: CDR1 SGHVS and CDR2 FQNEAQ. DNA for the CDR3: TGTGCCAGCAGCCAAGACAGCTCCTACAATGAGCAGTTCTTC. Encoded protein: CASSQDSSYNEQFF.

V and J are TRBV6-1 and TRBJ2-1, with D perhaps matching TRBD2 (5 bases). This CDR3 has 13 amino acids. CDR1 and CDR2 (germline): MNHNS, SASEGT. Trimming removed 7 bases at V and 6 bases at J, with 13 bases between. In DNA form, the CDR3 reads TGTGCCAGCACGCGGGCACGGATCAATGAGCAGTTCTTC. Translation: CASTRARINEQFF.

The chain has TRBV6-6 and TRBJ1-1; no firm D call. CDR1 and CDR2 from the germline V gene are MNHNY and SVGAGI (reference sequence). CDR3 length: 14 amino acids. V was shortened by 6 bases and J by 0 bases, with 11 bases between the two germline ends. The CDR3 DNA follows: TGTGCCAGCAGGCGAACACAGATGAACACTGAAGCTTTCTTT. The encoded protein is CASRRTQMNTEAFF.

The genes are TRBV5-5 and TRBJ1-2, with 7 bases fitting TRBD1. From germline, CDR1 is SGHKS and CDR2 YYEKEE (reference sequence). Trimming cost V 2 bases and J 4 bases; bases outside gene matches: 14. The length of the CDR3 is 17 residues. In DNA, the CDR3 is TGTGCCAGCAGCTTAGATAGGGGGCCGCTGCCGACCTATGGCTACACCTTC. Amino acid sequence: CASSLDRGPLPTYGYTF. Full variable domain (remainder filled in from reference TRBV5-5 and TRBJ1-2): DAGVTQSPTHLIKTRGQQVTLRCSPISGHKSVSWYQQVLGQGPQFIFQYYEKEERGRGNFPDRFSARQFPNYSSELNVNALLLGDSALYLCASSLDRGPLPTYGYTFGSGTRLTVV.

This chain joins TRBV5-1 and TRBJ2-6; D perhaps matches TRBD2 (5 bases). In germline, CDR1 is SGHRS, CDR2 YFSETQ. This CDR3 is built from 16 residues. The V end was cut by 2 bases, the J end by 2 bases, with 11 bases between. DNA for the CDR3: TGCGCCAGCAGCTTTGCGAGGGATACTGGGGCCAACGTCCTGACTTTC. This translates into CASSFARDTGANVLTF.

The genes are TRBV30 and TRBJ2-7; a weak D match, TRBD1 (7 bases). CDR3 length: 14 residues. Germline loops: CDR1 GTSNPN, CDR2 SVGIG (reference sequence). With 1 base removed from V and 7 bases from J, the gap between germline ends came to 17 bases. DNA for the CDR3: TGTGCCTGGAGTGCCGCAACAGGGGAGGTTGAGCAGTACTTC. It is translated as CAWSAATGEVEQYF.

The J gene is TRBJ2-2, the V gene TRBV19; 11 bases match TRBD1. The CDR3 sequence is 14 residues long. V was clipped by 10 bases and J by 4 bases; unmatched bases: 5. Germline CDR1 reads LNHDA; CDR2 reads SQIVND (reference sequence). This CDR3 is CATRDRGATGELFF. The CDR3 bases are TGTGCCACCAGGGACAGGGGGGCCACCGGGGAGCTGTTTTTT. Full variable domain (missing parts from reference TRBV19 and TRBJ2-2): DGGITQSPKYLFRKEGQNVTLSCEQNLNHDAMYWYRQDPGQGLRLIYYSQIVNDFQKGDIAEGYSVSREKKESFPLTVTSAQKNPTAFYLCATRDRGATGELFFGEGSRLTVL.

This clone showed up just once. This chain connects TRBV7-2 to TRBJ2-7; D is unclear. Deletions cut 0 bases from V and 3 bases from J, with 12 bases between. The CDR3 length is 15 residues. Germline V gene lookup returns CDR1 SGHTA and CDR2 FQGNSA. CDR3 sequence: CASSLAAHPLYEQYF. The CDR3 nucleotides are TGTGCCAGCAGCTTAGCGGCCCACCCCCTCTACGAGCAGTACTTC.

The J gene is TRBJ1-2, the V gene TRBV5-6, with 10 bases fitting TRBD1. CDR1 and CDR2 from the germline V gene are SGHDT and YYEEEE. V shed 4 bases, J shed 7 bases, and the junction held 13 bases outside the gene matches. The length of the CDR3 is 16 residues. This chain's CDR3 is CASSRLRQGAIRGYTF. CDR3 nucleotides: TGTGCCAGCAGCCGCCTCCGACAGGGGGCCATACGTGGCTACACCTTC.

The CDR3 is CAISDLTGGHSYEQYF. CDR3 DNA sequence: TGTGCCATCAGTGACTTGACAGGGGGCCACTCCTACGAGCAGTACTTC. The chain links TRBV10-3 to TRBJ2-7, with 10 bases aligning to TRBD1. This CDR3 is built from 16 residues. The trim removed 3 bases at V and 0 bases at J, leaving 5 bases unmatched. Looked up from germline, CDR1 is ENHRY and CDR2 is SYGVKD.

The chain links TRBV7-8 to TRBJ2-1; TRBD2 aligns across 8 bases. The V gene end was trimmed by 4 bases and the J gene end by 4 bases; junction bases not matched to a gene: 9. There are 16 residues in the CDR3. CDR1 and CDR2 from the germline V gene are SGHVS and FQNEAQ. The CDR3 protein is CASSSNPAGVYNEQFF. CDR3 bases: TGTGCCAGCAGCTCAAACCCAGCGGGAGTATACAATGAGCAGTTCTTC.